These T cell receptor beta chains were read from a single sample in a study of OX40 agonist ivuxolimab in advanced cancers. The protocol was immunoSEQ multiplex PCR, while the TCRdb copy is restricted to in-frame clones and leaves out a portion. Of 60,000 to 65,000 clones listed, approximately 80% were seen once; the top ten hold under 2%. Sequenced material: CD4+ or CD8+ T cells sorted from blood, taken in a trial of the OX40 agonist ivuxolimab. The receptors were gathered from an adult with an advanced solid tumor such as melanoma, head and neck, liver or kidney cancer. The CDR3 runs from the conserved cysteine through the conserved F or W. The D gene is left open where the match is weak. Only some rows state a clone size, as once, few, many or a class for expanded clones.

cdr3_length d_call j_call clone_size v_call cdr3_aa cdr3_nt
13 NA TRBJ2-5 NA TRBV7-2 CASSLSLGETQYF TGTGCCAGCAGCTTATCTTTGGGAGAGACCCAGTACTTC
14 NA TRBJ2-1 NA TRBV5-1 CASSFLPGPNEQFF TGCGCCAGCAGCTTCCTCCCCGGTCCCAATGAGCAGTTCTTC
14 NA TRBJ2-3 NA TRBV4-2 CASSPPGGPEAQYF TGTGCCAGCAGCCCCCCGGGGGGCCCAGAGGCGCAGTATTTT
15 NA TRBJ2-3 NA TRBV6-5 CASSYVSGSTDTQYF TGTGCCAGCAGTTACGTGTCGGGGAGCACAGATACGCAGTATTTT
16 TRBD2 TRBJ2-1 NA TRBV5-4 CASSGAGTSGSGEQFF TGTGCCAGCAGCGGAGCCGGGACTAGCGGGAGTGGTGAGCAGTTCTTC
14 NA TRBJ2-3 NA TRBV18 CASSPDREIWTQYF TGTGCCAGCTCACCAGATAGGGAGATTTGGACGCAGTATTTT
16 NA TRBJ1-3 NA TRBV11-2 CASSLSRQIVMNTIYF TGTGCCAGCAGCTTAAGTCGCCAGATCGTCATGAACACCATATATTTT
15 TRBD1 TRBJ2-5 NA TRBV7-2 CASSFAGTGLQTQYF TGTGCCAGCAGCTTCGCCGGGACAGGGTTGCAGACCCAGTACTTC
18 NA TRBJ1-2 NA TRBV7-9 CASSLGLGDTGGNYGYTF TGTGCCAGCAGCTTAGGCCTGGGGGACACCGGAGGTAACTATGGCTACACCTTC
16 TRBD1 TRBJ2-1 NA TRBV5-4 CASSSPGQGAYNEQFF TGTGCCAGCAGCTCGCCGGGACAGGGGGCTTACAATGAGCAGTTCTTC
13 NA TRBJ1-1 NA TRBV7-9 CASSLGGDTEAFF TGTGCCAGCAGCCTAGGAGGGGACACTGAAGCTTTCTTT
13 TRBD1 TRBJ1-1 NA TRBV18 CASSGQVRTEAFF TGTGCCAGCTCAGGACAGGTACGAACTGAAGCTTTCTTT
14 NA TRBJ2-5 once TRBV5-1 CASSGVAGQETQYF TGCGCCAGCAGCGGGGTGGCGGGTCAAGAGACCCAGTACTTC
15 NA TRBJ2-3 once TRBV9 CASTSGSQGGDTQYF TGTGCCAGCACGTCCGGATCGCAGGGGGGGGATACGCAGTATTTT
13 NA TRBJ2-3 NA TRBV4-2 CASSQEGRDTQYF TGTGCCAGCAGCCAAGAGGGGAGGGATACGCAGTATTTT
17 TRBD2 TRBJ2-5 few TRBV10-3 CAISGGLAGRFRETQYF TGTGCCATCAGTGGCGGACTAGCGGGAAGATTCCGAGAGACCCAGTACTTC
15 NA TRBJ1-1 NA TRBV5-4 CASSQQLAVHPQAFF TGTGCCAGCAGCCAACAACTGGCCGTCCACCCCCAAGCTTTCTTT
15 TRBD1 TRBJ2-3 few TRBV5-1 CASSPGGAFTDTQYF TGCGCCAGCAGCCCAGGGGGCGCGTTCACAGATACGCAGTATTTT
13 NA TRBJ1-2 NA TRBV25-1 CASGGGDYYGYTF TGTGCCAGTGGGGGGGGCGATTACTATGGCTACACCTTC
12 NA TRBJ1-3 NA TRBV7-7 CASSLNGNTIYF TGTGCCAGCAGCTTAAATGGAAACACCATATATTTT
13 NA TRBJ1-2 NA TRBV5-4 CASSFQNNYGYTF TGTGCCAGCAGCTTCCAGAATAACTATGGCTACACCTTC
13 NA TRBJ1-1 NA TRBV4-1 CASSSTENTEAFF TGCGCCAGCAGCAGCACAGAGAACACTGAAGCTTTCTTT
13 NA TRBJ1-2 NA TRBV7-3 CASSLSPEFGYTF TGTGCCAGCAGCTTAAGTCCTGAATTTGGCTACACCTTC
14 NA TRBJ2-5 NA TRBV5-1 CASSLVGSQETQYF TGCGCCAGCAGCTTGGTTGGGAGTCAAGAGACCCAGTACTTC
15 TRBD1 TRBJ1-3 few TRBV5-1 CASSRQGGAGNTIYF TGCGCCAGCAGTAGACAAGGGGGCGCTGGAAACACCATATATTTT
13 NA TRBJ2-1 NA TRBV30 CAWVDWGSNEQFF TGTGCCTGGGTGGATTGGGGTAGCAATGAGCAGTTCTTC
15 TRBD1 TRBJ2-6 NA TRBV30 CAWTHRQGSTNVLTF TGTGCCTGGACACATCGACAGGGGTCGACCAACGTCCTGACTTTC
13 NA TRBJ1-2 NA TRBV18 CASSPEDSYGYTF TGTGCCAGCTCACCGGAAGACAGCTATGGCTACACCTTC
18 NA TRBJ2-4 NA TRBV9 CASSVGAHGDQVKNIQYF TGTGCCAGCAGCGTAGGGGCCCACGGGGATCAGGTCAAAAACATTCAGTACTTC
13 NA TRBJ1-2 NA TRBV7-3 CASSLMGQRYYTF TGTGCCAGCAGCTTAATGGGGCAGAGATACTACACCTTC
14 TRBD1 TRBJ1-2 NA TRBV7-9 CASSPRNGQAPSYF TGTGCCAGCAGCCCCCGAAACGGACAGGCTCCGTCATACTTC
14 TRBD2 TRBJ2-1 NA TRBV27 CASTLGGSYNEQFF TGTGCCAGCACCCTTGGCGGGAGCTACAATGAGCAGTTCTTC
14 TRBD1 TRBJ1-2 few TRBV2 CASSGAGTEFGYTF TGTGCCAGCAGCGGGGCCGGGACAGAGTTTGGCTACACCTTC
16 NA TRBJ2-5 NA TRBV5-1 CASSLGGTGPEETQYF TGCGCCAGCAGCTTGGGGGGAACGGGTCCTGAAGAGACCCAGTACTTC
15 TRBD1 TRBJ2-5 NA TRBV2 CASSGAGGPGQAQYF TGTGCCAGCAGTGGGGCAGGGGGCCCCGGGCAGGCCCAGTACTTC
16 NA TRBJ2-1 NA TRBV19 CASSLQLTGLHNEQFF TGTGCCAGTAGTCTCCAGCTTACGGGACTCCACAATGAGCAGTTCTTC
15 NA TRBJ2-2 NA TRBV9 CASSVGARWTGELFF TGTGCCAGCAGCGTAGGAGCTAGATGGACCGGGGAGCTGTTTTTT
13 NA TRBJ2-7 few TRBV7-9 CASSLVSGSEQYF TGTGCCAGCAGCTTAGTTTCCGGATCCGAGCAGTACTTC
14 NA TRBJ2-2 NA TRBV5-6 CASSLGGNTGELFF TGTGCCAGCAGCTTGGGCGGGAACACCGGGGAGCTGTTTTTT
18 TRBD2 TRBJ2-3 NA TRBV5-1 CASSLRLAGSSPADTQYF TGCGCCAGCAGCTTGAGATTAGCGGGTTCCTCCCCGGCCGATACGCAGTATTTT
14 NA TRBJ1-1 few TRBV28 CASTRRRGNTEAFF TGTGCCAGCACCCGTAGGCGGGGGAACACTGAAGCTTTCTTT
19 NA TRBJ2-2 NA TRBV7-6 CASSLEASGLGGFSGELFF TGTGCCAGCAGCTTAGAGGCATCGGGACTTGGGGGGTTTTCCGGGGAGCTGTTTTTT
19 TRBD2 TRBJ2-2 NA TRBV19 CASSIIMVAGGSNTGELFF TGTGCCAGTAGTATTATCATGGTAGCGGGAGGTTCGAACACCGGGGAGCTGTTTTTT
14 NA TRBJ2-1 NA TRBV5-1 CASSLAASNNEQFF TGCGCCAGCAGCTTGGCGGCCTCTAACAATGAGCAGTTCTTC
14 NA TRBJ2-7 NA TRBV12-1 CASSIGTSAYEQYF TGTGCCAGCAGCATAGGGACTAGCGCCTACGAGCAGTACTTC
15 NA TRBJ2-3 NA TRBV9 CASSVVGTSTDTQYF TGTGCCAGCAGCGTAGTAGGAACTAGCACAGATACGCAGTATTTT
11 NA TRBJ2-1 NA TRBV2 CASNGGGLPVF TGTGCCAGCAATGGGGGAGGCCTCCCGGTCTTC
19 TRBD2 TRBJ2-1 NA TRBV4-3 CASSQFSPASGSGLGEQFF TGCGCCAGCAGCCAATTCAGTCCCGCTAGCGGGAGTGGGTTAGGTGAGCAGTTCTTC